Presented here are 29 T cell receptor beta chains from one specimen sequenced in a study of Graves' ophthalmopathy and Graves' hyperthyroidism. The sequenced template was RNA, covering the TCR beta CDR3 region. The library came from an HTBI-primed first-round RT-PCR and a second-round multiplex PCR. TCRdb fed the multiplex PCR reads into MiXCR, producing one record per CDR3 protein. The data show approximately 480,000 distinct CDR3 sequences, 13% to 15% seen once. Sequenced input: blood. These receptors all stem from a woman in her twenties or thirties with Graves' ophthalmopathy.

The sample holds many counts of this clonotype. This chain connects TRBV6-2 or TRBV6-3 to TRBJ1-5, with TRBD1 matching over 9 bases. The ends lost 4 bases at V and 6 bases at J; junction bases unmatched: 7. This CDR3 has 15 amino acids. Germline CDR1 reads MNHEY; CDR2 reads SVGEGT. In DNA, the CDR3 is TGTGCCAGCAGTTGGGGACAGGGCATGGCTCAGCCCCAGCATTTT. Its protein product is CASSWGQGMAQPQHF.

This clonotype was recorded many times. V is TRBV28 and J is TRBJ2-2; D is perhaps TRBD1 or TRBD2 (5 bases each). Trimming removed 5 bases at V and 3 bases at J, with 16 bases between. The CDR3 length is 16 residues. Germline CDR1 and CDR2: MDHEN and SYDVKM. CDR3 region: CASSPAGTPHTGELFF. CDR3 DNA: TGTGCCAGCAGTCCAGCCGGGACCCCGCACACCGGGGAGCTGTTTTTT.

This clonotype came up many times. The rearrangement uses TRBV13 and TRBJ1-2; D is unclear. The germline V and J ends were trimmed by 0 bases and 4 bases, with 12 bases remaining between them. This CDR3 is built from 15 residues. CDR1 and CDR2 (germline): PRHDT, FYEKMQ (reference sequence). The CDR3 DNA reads TGTGCCAGCAGCTTAGGCCTCCCCTTTCGCTATGGCTACACCTTC. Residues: CASSLGLPFRYGYTF.

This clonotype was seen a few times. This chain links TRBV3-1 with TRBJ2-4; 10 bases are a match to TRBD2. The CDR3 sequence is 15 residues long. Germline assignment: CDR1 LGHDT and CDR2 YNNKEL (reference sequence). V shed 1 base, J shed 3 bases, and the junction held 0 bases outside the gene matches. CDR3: CASSQGTSGKNIQYF. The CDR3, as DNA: TGTGCCAGCAGCCAAGGGACTAGCGGCAAAAACATTCAGTACTTC. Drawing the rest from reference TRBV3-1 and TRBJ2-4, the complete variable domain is DTAVSQTPKYLVTQMGNDKSIKCEQNLGHDTMYWYKQDSKKFLKIMFSYNNKELIINETVPNRFSPKSPDKAHLNLHINSLELGDSAVYFCASSQGTSGKNIQYFGAGTRLSVL.

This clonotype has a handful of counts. As DNA, the CDR3 is TGTGCCTGGAATCGTAACACTGAAGCTTTCTTT. This encodes CAWNRNTEAFF. V usage is TRBV30 and J usage is TRBJ1-1, with D unclear. Between the trimmed V and J ends, which lost 4 bases and 2 bases, there was a span of 5 bases. This CDR3 has 11 residues. Germline CDR1 is GTSNPN and CDR2 is SVGIG (reference sequence).

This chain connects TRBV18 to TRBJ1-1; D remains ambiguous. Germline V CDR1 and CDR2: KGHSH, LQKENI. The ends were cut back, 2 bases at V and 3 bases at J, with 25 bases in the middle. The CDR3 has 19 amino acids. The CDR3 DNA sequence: TGTGCCAGCTCACCAACTGGCCTGGTCTGGGGAGGGCTGGACACTGAAGCTTTCTTT. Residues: CASSPTGLVWGGLDTEAFF. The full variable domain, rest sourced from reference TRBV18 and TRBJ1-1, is NAGVMQNPRHLVRRRGQEARLRCSPMKGHSHVYWYRQLPEEGLKFMVYLQKENIIDESGMPKERFSAEFPKEGPSILRIQQVVRGDSAAYFCASSPTGLVWGGLDTEAFFGQGTRLTVV.

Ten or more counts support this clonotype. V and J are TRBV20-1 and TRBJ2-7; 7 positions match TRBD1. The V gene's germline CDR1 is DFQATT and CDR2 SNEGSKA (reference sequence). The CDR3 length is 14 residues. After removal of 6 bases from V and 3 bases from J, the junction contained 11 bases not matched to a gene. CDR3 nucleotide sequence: TGCAGTGCCCTAAACCAGACAGGGTACTACGAGCAGTACTTC. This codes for CSALNQTGYYEQYF.

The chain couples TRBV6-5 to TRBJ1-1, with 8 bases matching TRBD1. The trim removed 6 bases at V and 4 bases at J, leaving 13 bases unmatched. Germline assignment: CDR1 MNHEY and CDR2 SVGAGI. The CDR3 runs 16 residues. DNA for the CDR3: TGTGCCAGCAGCTACGAGAGAGACAGGGGTCCCACTGAAGCTTTCTTT. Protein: CASSYERDRGPTEAFF.

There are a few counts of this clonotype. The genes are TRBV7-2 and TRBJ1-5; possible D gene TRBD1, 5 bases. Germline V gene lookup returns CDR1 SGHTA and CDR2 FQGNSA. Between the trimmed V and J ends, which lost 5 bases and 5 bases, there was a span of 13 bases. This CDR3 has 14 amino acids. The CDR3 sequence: CASSPRGAYQPQHF. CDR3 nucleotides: TGTGCCAGCAGCCCGCGGGGCGCGTATCAGCCCCAGCATTTT.

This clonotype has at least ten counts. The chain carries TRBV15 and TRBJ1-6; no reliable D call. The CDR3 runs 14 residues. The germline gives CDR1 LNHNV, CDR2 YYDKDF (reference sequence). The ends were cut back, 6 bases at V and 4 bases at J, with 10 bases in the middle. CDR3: CATSRAGYNSPLHF. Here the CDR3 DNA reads TGTGCCACCAGTCGAGCTGGTTATAATTCACCCCTCCACTTT. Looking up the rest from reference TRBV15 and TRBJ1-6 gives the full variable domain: DAMVIQNPRYQVTQFGKPVTLSCSQTLNHNVMYWYQQKSSQAPKLLFHYYDKDFNNEADTPDNFQSRRPNTSFCFLDIRSPGLGDTAMYLCATSRAGYNSPLHFGNGTRLTVT.

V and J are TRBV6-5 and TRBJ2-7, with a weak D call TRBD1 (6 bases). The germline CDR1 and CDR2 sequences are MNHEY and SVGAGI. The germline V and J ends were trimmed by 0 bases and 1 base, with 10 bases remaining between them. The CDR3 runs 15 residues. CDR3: CASSYSWTESYEQYF. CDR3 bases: TGTGCCAGCAGTTACTCGTGGACAGAATCCTACGAGCAGTACTTC.

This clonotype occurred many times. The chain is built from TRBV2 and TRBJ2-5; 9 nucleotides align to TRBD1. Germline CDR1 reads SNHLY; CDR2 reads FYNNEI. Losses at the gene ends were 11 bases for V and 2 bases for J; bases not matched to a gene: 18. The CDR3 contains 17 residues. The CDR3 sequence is CAGSLQGTGSGQETQYF. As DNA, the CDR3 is TGTGCCGGTTCCCTACAGGGGACAGGGTCAGGGCAAGAGACCCAGTACTTC.

The CDR3 nucleotides are TGTGCCAGCAGTGAAGCTGGGGGGGGAACCTACGAGCAGTACTTC. Residues: CASSEAGGGTYEQYF. The chain uses TRBV6-1 and TRBJ2-7, with 7 bases lining up with TRBD2. This CDR3 is built from 15 residues. CDR1 and CDR2 (germline): MNHNS, SASEGT. V lost 0 bases to trimming and J lost 2 bases; unmatched junction nucleotides: 4.

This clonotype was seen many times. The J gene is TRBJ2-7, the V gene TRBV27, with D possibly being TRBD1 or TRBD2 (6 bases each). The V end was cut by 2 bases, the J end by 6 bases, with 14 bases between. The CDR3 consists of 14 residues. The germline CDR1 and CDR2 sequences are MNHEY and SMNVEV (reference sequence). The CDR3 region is CASSLRGHDPEQYF. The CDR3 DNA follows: TGTGCCAGCAGTTTACGGGGGCACGACCCCGAGCAGTACTTC.

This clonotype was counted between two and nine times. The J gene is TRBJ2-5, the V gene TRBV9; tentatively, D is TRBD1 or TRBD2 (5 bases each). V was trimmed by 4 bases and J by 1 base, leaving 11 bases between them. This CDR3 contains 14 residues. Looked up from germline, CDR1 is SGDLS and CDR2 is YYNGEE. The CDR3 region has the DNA TGTGCCAGCAGCCCCCCCGGGACCCAAGAGACCCAGTACTTC. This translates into CASSPPGTQETQYF.

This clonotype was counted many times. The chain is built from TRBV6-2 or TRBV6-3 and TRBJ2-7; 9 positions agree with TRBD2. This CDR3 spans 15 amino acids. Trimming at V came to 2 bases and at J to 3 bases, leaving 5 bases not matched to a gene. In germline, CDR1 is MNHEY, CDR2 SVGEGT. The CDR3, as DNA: TGTGCCAGCAGTTACCGCCTAGCGGGATACTACGAGCAGTACTTC. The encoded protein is CASSYRLAGYYEQYF.

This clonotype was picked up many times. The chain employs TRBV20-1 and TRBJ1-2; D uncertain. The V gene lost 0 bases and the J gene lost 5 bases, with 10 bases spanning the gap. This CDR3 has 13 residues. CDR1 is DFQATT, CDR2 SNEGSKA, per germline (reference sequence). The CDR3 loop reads CSARDGIQYGYTF. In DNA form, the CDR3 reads TGCAGTGCTAGAGACGGCATCCAGTATGGCTACACCTTC.

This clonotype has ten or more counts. This chain's CDR3 is CASSFGGREAFF. CDR3 in DNA: TGTGCCAGCAGTTTTGGGGGGCGCGAAGCTTTCTTT. V and J are TRBV27 and TRBJ1-1, with D perhaps matching TRBD1 (6 bases). Per the germline V gene, CDR1 is MNHEY and CDR2 is SMNVEV (reference sequence). V lost 3 bases and J 8 bases, leaving 10 bases between the germline ends. CDR3 size: 12 residues.

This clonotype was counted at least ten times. The CDR3 DNA sequence: TGTGCCAGCAGTGAATACCAGGGTACCACTGAAGCTTTCTTT. Translated, it gives CASSEYQGTTEAFF. The chain recombines TRBV25-1 with TRBJ1-1, with D perhaps TRBD1 (5 bases). CDR1 and CDR2 from the germline V gene are MGHDK and SYGVNS. This CDR3 comprises 14 residues. V gave up 0 bases and J gave up 4 bases, with 9 bases separating them.

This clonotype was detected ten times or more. This CDR3 is CASSFPASPAFTEAFF. For the CDR3, the DNA is TGTGCCAGCAGTTTTCCGGCCAGCCCCGCGTTCACTGAAGCTTTCTTT. The chain recombines TRBV11-1 with TRBJ1-1, with D unclear. With 6 bases removed from V and 4 bases from J, the gap between germline ends came to 21 bases. Germline-derived CDR1 and CDR2 are SGHAT and FQDESV (reference sequence). CDR3 length: 16 amino acids. Full variable domain (remainder filled in from reference TRBV11-1 and TRBJ1-1): EAEVAQSPRYKITEKSQAVAFWCDPISGHATLYWYRQILGQGPELLVQFQDESVVDDSQLPKDRFSAERLKGVDSTLKIQPAELGDSAMYLCASSFPASPAFTEAFFGQGTRLTVV.

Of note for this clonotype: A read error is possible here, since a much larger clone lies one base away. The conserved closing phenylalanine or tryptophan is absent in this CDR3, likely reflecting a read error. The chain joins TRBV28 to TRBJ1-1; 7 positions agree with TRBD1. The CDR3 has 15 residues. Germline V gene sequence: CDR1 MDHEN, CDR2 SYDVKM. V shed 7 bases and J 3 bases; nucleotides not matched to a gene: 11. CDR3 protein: CASTLPGGPDTEAFV. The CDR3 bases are TGTGCCAGCACCCTACCAGGGGGTCCGGACACTGAAGCTTTCGTT.

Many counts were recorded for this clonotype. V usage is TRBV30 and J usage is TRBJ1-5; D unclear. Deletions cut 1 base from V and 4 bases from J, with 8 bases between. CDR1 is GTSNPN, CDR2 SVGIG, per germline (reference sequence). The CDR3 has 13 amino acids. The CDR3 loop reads CAWSGMENQPQHF. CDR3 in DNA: TGTGCCTGGAGTGGTATGGAGAATCAGCCCCAGCATTTT.

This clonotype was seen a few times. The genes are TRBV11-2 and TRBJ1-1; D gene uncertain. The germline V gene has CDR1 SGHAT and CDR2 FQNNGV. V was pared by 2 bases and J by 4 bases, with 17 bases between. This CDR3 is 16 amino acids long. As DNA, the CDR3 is TGTGCCAGCAGCTTAATCGCCGGGAGACGGAGCACTGAAGCTTTCTTT. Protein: CASSLIAGRRSTEAFF.

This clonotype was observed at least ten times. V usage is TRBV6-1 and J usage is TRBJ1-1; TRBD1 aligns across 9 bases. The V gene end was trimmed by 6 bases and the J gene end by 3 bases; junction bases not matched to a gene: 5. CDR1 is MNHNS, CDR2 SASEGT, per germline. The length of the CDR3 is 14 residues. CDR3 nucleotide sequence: TGTGCCAGCAGCGGACAGGGGCCGGACACTGAAGCTTTCTTT. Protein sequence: CASSGQGPDTEAFF.

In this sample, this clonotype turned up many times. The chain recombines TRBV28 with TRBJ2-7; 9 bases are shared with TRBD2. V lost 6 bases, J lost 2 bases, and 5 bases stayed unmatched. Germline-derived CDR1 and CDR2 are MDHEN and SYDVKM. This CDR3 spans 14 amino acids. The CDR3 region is CASRLAGSAYEQYF. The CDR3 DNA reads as TGTGCCAGCAGGCTAGCGGGAAGTGCCTACGAGCAGTACTTC.

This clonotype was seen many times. The CDR3 sequence: CASSKDRVGANVLTF. The CDR3 region has the DNA TGTGCCAGCAGCAAAGACAGGGTTGGGGCCAACGTCCTGACTTTC. This rearrangement joins TRBV7-8 to TRBJ2-6, with 7 nucleotides matching TRBD1. Looked up from germline, CDR1 is SGHVS and CDR2 is FQNEAQ. The CDR3 sequence is 15 residues long. V was pared by 5 bases and J by 3 bases, with 4 bases of the junction left unmatched.

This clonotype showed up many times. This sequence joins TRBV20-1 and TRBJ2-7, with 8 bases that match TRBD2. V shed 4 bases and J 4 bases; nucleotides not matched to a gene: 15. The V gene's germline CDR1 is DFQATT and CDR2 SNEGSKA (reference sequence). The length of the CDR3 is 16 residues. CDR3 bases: TGCAGTGCTATCTATAGCGGGGAAGCAAAGGGGTACGAGCAGTACTTC. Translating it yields CSAIYSGEAKGYEQYF.

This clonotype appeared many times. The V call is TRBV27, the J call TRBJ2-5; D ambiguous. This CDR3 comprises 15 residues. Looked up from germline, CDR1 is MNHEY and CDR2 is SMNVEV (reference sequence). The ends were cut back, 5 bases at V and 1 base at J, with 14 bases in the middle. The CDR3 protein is CASSALGRIQETQYF. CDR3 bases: TGTGCCAGCAGTGCCCTCGGACGGATCCAAGAGACCCAGTACTTC.

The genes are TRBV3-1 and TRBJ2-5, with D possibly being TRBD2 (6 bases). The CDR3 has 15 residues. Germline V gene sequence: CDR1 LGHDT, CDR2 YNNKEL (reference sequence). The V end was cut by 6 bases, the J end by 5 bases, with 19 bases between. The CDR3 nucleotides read TGTGCCAGCAGGTGGGCTAGCGCGGGGTGGGAGACCCAGTACTTC. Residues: CASRWASAGWETQYF.